This section outlines one TCR beta chain sequence together with its context. The data were taken from a study of shared clonotypes between healthy human individuals. This CDR3 is built from 14 residues. V lost 2 bases to trimming and J lost 5 bases; unmatched junction nucleotides: 4. CDR1 is SGHRS, CDR2 YFSETQ, per germline. Recent vaccinations or acute infections were absent in the healthy HIV-negative adult donors. Around 83 million PBMCs served as the genomic DNA source for unsorted samples. It was on ten immunoSEQ deep assay plates that unsorted PBMC DNA was sequenced. Original analysis: Filtering differed since immunoSEQ provided only junctions, with no quality scores. This table comes from immunoSEQ multiplex PCR, and its TCRdb copy is limited to in-frame clones, with some not included. Clonal size and the V and J genes are those of that table, whereas D and trimming came from the DNA. The data hold roughly 500,000 clones, with 79% observed a single time.

The origin of this receptor is a woman between 35 and 50 years old in good health. Some clones in this sample may be carry-over from other donors' samples. What was sequenced was PBMCs. V and J are TRBV5-1 and TRBJ2-7; 10 bases are a match to TRBD1. CDR3 amino acids: CASSFRDRGHEQYF. In DNA form, the CDR3 reads TGCGCCAGCAGCTTCCGGGACAGGGGCCACGAGCAGTACTTC.